These 24 T cell receptor beta chains share one sample of origin, sequenced in a study of cytotoxic CD8 clonotypes in ibrutinib-treated CLL. Repertoires were generated with immunoSEQ multiplex PCR, while TCRdb's copy carries only in-frame clones and drops some. The top ten clones hold more than 10% of a sample with 140,000 or so clones, around three quarters of them seen once. This sample comprised PBMCs, obtained after 12 months of ibrutinib treatment. These receptors came from a human donor with chronic lymphocytic leukemia.

J is TRBJ2-7 and V is TRBV29-1; TRBD1 agrees at 11 bases. This CDR3 comprises 14 residues. The germline V gene has CDR1 SQVTM and CDR2 ANQGSEA. V was pared by 3 bases and J by 3 bases, with 4 bases of the junction left unmatched. The CDR3 sequence is CSVEMGTGGYEQYF. CDR3 bases: TGCAGCGTTGAGATGGGGACAGGGGGCTACGAGCAGTACTTC.

The chain joins TRBV2 to TRBJ2-7; D is uncertain. The CDR3 contains 11 residues. CDR1 SNHLY and CDR2 FYNNEI come from the germline V gene. Trimming removed 4 bases at V and 6 bases at J, with 7 bases between. In DNA form, the CDR3 reads TGTGCCAGCAGTGTCGAGGCCGAGCAGTACTTC. Translating it yields CASSVEAEQYF.

The chain combines TRBV2 with TRBJ1-5, with D possibly being TRBD1 (5 bases). From germline, CDR1 is SNHLY and CDR2 FYNNEI. Trimming pared 5 bases from V and 7 bases from J, leaving 21 bases between. The CDR3 is 16 amino acids. The CDR3 sequence: CASSPSPGQGEQPQHF. Here the CDR3 DNA reads TGTGCCAGCAGTCCCTCCCCCGGGCAGGGAGAGCAGCCCCAGCATTTT.

The chain employs TRBV5-1 and TRBJ2-7; D remains unclear. V dropped 6 bases and J dropped 0 bases, with 10 bases sitting between them. This CDR3 contains 13 residues. Germline V gene data show CDR1 as SGHRS and CDR2 as YFSETQ. CDR3 region: CASKNVNSYEQYF. In DNA form, the CDR3 reads TGCGCCAGCAAGAACGTAAACTCCTACGAGCAGTACTTC.

The chain uses TRBV7-2 and TRBJ2-3, with TRBD2 identical over 11 bases. The V gene end was trimmed by 4 bases and the J gene end by 7 bases; junction bases not matched to a gene: 10. There are 16 residues in the CDR3. Germline-derived CDR1 and CDR2 are SGHTA and FQGNSA. CDR3 DNA: TGTGCCAGCAGCTCGTACGGGACTAGCGGCGCCTATACGCAGTATTTT. Translated: CASSSYGTSGAYTQYF.

The chain has TRBV20-1 and TRBJ2-7; D call uncertain. This CDR3 has 11 residues. CDR1 is DFQATT, CDR2 SNEGSKA, per germline (reference sequence). With 4 bases removed from V and 6 bases from J, the gap between germline ends came to 10 bases. The DNA of the CDR3 is TGCAGTGCTAACGTGCCGGGCGAGCAGTACTTC. This sequence encodes CSANVPGEQYF.

V is TRBV7-9 and J is TRBJ2-1; D is perhaps TRBD1 (6 bases). The CDR3 extends over 17 amino acids. The germline gives CDR1 SEHNR, CDR2 FQNEAQ (reference sequence). Trimming shortened V by 5 bases and J by 0 bases, and 17 bases separated the two germline ends. The CDR3 sequence: CASSPKPQGISYNEQFF. In DNA, the CDR3 is TGTGCCAGCAGCCCAAAACCACAGGGTATCTCCTACAATGAGCAGTTCTTC.

The gene calls are TRBV27 and TRBJ1-2; TRBD1 matches at 9 bases. The CDR3 has 13 amino acids. V lost 6 bases and J lost 8; bases outside the gene matches: 7. Per germline, CDR1 MNHEY and CDR2 SMNVEV (reference sequence). CDR3 residues: CASRVTGGNGYTF. CDR3 nucleotide sequence: TGTGCCAGCAGAGTCACAGGGGGCAACGGCTACACCTTC.

The chain combines TRBV28 with TRBJ1-2; D is ambiguous. The length of the CDR3 is 15 residues. Trimming pared 3 bases from V and 6 bases from J, leaving 17 bases between. Germline V lookup: CDR1 MDHEN, CDR2 SYDVKM. In DNA form, the CDR3 reads TGTGCCAGCAGTTTTTTGGAAGGGAGGCAAAATGGCTACACCTTC. Protein product: CASSFLEGRQNGYTF.

The rearrangement joins TRBV2 to TRBJ1-2; D remains unclear. V lost 2 bases and J lost 4, with 5 bases in between. The CDR3 contains 12 residues. Germline V gives CDR1 SNHLY, CDR2 FYNNEI. CDR3 region: CASSESVYGYTF. The CDR3 DNA is TGTGCCAGCAGTGAATCAGTCTATGGCTACACCTTC.

This clone was observed a few times. The gene calls are TRBV19 and TRBJ1-1; D call uncertain. Trimming pared 1 base from V and 0 bases from J, leaving 3 bases between. Germline CDR1 is LNHDA and CDR2 is SQIVND (reference sequence). This CDR3 comprises 13 residues. The CDR3 sequence: CASSIGVNTEAFF. Here the CDR3 DNA reads TGTGCCAGTAGTATAGGCGTGAACACTGAAGCTTTCTTT. Complete variable domain (other parts from reference TRBV19 and TRBJ1-1): DGGITQSPKYLFRKEGQNVTLSCEQNLNHDAMYWYRQDPGQGLRLIYYSQIVNDFQKGDIAEGYSVSREKKESFPLTVTSAQKNPTAFYLCASSIGVNTEAFFGQGTRLTVV.

This chain links TRBV28 with TRBJ2-1, with 10 bases aligning to TRBD2. The germline V gene has CDR1 MDHEN and CDR2 SYDVKM. The CDR3 has 17 amino acids. V lost 5 bases and J lost 4; bases outside the gene matches: 11. CDR3 DNA sequence: TGTGCCAGCAGTACCCAAAGAACTAGCGGGACATACAATGAGCAGTTCTTC. This gives the protein CASSTQRTSGTYNEQFF. Full variable domain (remainder filled in from reference TRBV28 and TRBJ2-1): DVKVTQSSRYLVKRTGEKVFLECVQDMDHENMFWYRQDPGLGLRLIYFSYDVKMKEKGDIPEGYSVSREKKERFSLILESASTNQTSMYLCASSTQRTSGTYNEQFFGPGTRLTVL.

The genes are TRBV28 and TRBJ2-7, with D possibly TRBD2 on 6 matching bases. CDR1 is MDHEN, CDR2 SYDVKM, per germline. V lost 5 bases and J 1 base, leaving 12 bases between the germline ends. CDR3 size: 14 residues. The DNA of the CDR3 is TGTGCCAGCAGTCTGGGACTCCTATCCTACGAGCAGTACTTC. As protein: CASSLGLLSYEQYF.

This clone was seen a few times. The chain combines TRBV6-6 with TRBJ2-7, with 7 bases matching TRBD2. Unmatched junction bases numbered 11, after V lost 6 bases and J lost 0 bases. Per germline, CDR1 MNHNY and CDR2 SVGAGI (reference sequence). The CDR3 length is 16 residues. The CDR3 region is CASRTGTTTNSYEQYF. CDR3 bases: TGTGCCAGCAGAACTGGGACTACGACCAACTCCTACGAGCAGTACTTC.

V gene TRBV2 combines with J gene TRBJ1-1; D gene unclear. The CDR3 runs to 14 residues. Trimming took off 1 base at V and 3 bases at J, with 9 bases between the two ends. CDR1 and CDR2 (germline): SNHLY, FYNNEI. This CDR3 is CASSEVRVDTEAFF. The CDR3 DNA sequence: TGTGCCAGCAGTGAAGTGAGAGTCGACACTGAAGCTTTCTTT. Supplemented by reference TRBV2 and TRBJ1-1, the full variable domain reads EPEVTQTPSHQVTQMGQEVILRCVPISNHLYFYWYRQILGQKVEFLVSFYNNEISEKSEIFDDQFSVERPDGSNFTLKIRSTKLEDSAMYFCASSEVRVDTEAFFGQGTRLTVV.

The rearrangement uses TRBV4-2 and TRBJ2-7; 11 bases line up with TRBD2. CDR3 size: 15 residues. From germline, CDR1 is LGHNA and CDR2 YNFKEQ. The trim removed 5 bases at V and 1 base at J, leaving 4 bases unmatched. CDR3 residues: CASSKLAGVSYEQYF. Here the CDR3 DNA reads TGTGCCAGCAGCAAACTAGCGGGAGTTTCCTACGAGCAGTACTTC.

V is TRBV5-1 and J is TRBJ2-1; 16 nucleotides line up with TRBD2. This CDR3 has 23 amino acids. Germline assignment: CDR1 SGHRS and CDR2 YFSETQ. The trim removed 3 bases at V and 4 bases at J, leaving 22 bases unmatched. The CDR3 sequence is CASSSFLGGYGTSGRAGYNEQFF. As DNA, the CDR3 is TGCGCCAGCAGCTCGTTCCTTGGGGGGTACGGGACTAGCGGGAGGGCCGGTTACAATGAGCAGTTCTTC.

This clone was counted once. CDR3 sequence (DNA): TGCGCCAGCAGCTTGGGGCAGGGGGCGCGTAGTGAGCAGTTCTTC. Translating it yields CASSLGQGARSEQFF. The chain couples TRBV5-1 to TRBJ2-1, with TRBD1 identical over 8 bases. J was trimmed by 9 bases and V by 0 bases; bases with no gene match: 8. There are 15 residues in the CDR3. Germline V gives CDR1 SGHRS, CDR2 YFSETQ.

CDR3 nucleotide sequence: TGTGCCAGCAGACCCGGACTAGCGGGACGGTACGAGCAGTACTTC. Protein product: CASRPGLAGRYEQYF. The V gene is TRBV28, the J gene TRBJ2-7; 12 nucleotides align to TRBD2. CDR3 length: 15 amino acids. V shed 6 bases and J 4 bases; nucleotides not matched to a gene: 7. Germline CDR1 reads MDHEN; CDR2 reads SYDVKM.

The chain combines TRBV5-1 with TRBJ1-1, with D uncertain. The length of the CDR3 is 13 residues. Germline CDR1 reads SGHRS; CDR2 reads YFSETQ. Trimming pared 3 bases from V and 2 bases from J, leaving 8 bases between. CDR3 in amino acids: CASSYDGNTEAFF. In DNA, the CDR3 is TGCGCCAGCAGCTATGACGGCAACACTGAAGCTTTCTTT.

A few counts support this clone. The chain employs TRBV7-9 and TRBJ1-1; 9 bases map to TRBD1. In germline, CDR1 is SEHNR, CDR2 FQNEAQ (reference sequence). The CDR3 consists of 12 residues. Trimming at V came to 6 bases and at J to 4 bases, leaving 0 bases not matched to a gene. The CDR3 spells CASRTGGTEAFF. The CDR3 coding sequence is TGTGCCAGCAGGACAGGGGGCACTGAAGCTTTCTTT.

This chain joins TRBV10-3 and TRBJ2-3; 8 bases align to TRBD2. The J segment lost 5 bases and the V segment lost 0 bases, leaving 4 bases of the junction unmatched. The CDR3 is 15 residues long. Germline assignment: CDR1 ENHRY and CDR2 SYGVKD. CDR3 residues: CAISESSAGGDTQYF. For the CDR3, the DNA is TGTGCCATCAGTGAGTCGAGCGCGGGAGGAGATACGCAGTATTTT.

The chain is built from TRBV18 and TRBJ2-3, with TRBD2 matching 9 bases. Trimming at V came to 3 bases and at J to 4 bases, leaving 11 bases not matched to a gene. Germline V gives CDR1 KGHSH, CDR2 LQKENI. This CDR3 region has 17 residues. CDR3 protein: CASSPPGLAIGADTQYF. In DNA, the CDR3 is TGTGCCAGCTCACCCCCGGGACTAGCAATCGGCGCAGATACGCAGTATTTT.

This clone appeared a few times. The chain recombines TRBV7-9 with TRBJ1-2; TRBD1 matches at 10 bases. V gave up 1 base and J gave up 10 bases; unmatched junction bases: 18. CDR1 and CDR2 from the germline V gene are SEHNR and FQNEAQ (reference sequence). This CDR3 is 18 amino acids long. The CDR3 sequence is CASSLVPGQGPYVLDYTF. The CDR3 DNA is TGTGCCAGCAGCTTAGTTCCGGGACAGGGGCCGTACGTTCTGGACTACACCTTC.